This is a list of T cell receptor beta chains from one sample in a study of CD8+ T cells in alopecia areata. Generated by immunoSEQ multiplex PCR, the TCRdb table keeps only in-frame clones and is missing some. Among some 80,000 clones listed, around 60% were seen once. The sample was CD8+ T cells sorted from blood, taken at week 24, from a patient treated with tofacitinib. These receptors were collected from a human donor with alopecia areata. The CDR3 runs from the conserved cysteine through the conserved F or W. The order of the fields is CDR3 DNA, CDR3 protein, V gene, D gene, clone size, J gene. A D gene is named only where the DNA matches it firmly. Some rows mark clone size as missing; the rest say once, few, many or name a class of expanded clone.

DNA: TGTGCCAGCAGCCATCGACAGGGGGCAGGCGCCACTGAAGCTTTCTTT
CDR3: CASSHRQGAGATEAFF
V: TRBV5-6
D: TRBD1
size: .
J: TRBJ1-1

DNA: TGTGCCAGCAGCCCCGGGACAGGGGGCCTCTATGGCTACACCTTC
CDR3: CASSPGTGGLYGYTF
V: TRBV7-3
D: TRBD1
size: once
J: TRBJ1-2

DNA: TGTGCCAGCAGTTTATCGCCAATGGGCTCGGCCAAAAACATTCAGTACTTC
CDR3: CASSLSPMGSAKNIQYF
V: TRBV27
D: .
size: few
J: TRBJ2-4

DNA: TGTGCCAGCAGCTATAGTGGGGTCCACGAGCAGTACTTC
CDR3: CASSYSGVHEQYF
V: TRBV13
D: .
size: .
J: TRBJ2-7

DNA: TGTGCCAGTCAGCGACTAGCGGGCGGCGAGCAGTACTTC
CDR3: CASQRLAGGEQYF
V: TRBV19
D: TRBD2
size: .
J: TRBJ2-7

DNA: TGCGCCAGCAGCCGAGCGGGAGGGCCACACAATGAGCAGTTCTTC
CDR3: CASSRAGGPHNEQFF
V: TRBV4-1
D: TRBD2
size: .
J: TRBJ2-1

DNA: TGCGCCAGCAGCCAAGACCGGACAGGGGGCTTGGAGACCCAGTACTTC
CDR3: CASSQDRTGGLETQYF
V: TRBV4-3
D: TRBD1
size: .
J: TRBJ2-5

DNA: TGCGCCAGCAGCCAAGTGGGGGATAACACTGAAGCTTTCTTT
CDR3: CASSQVGDNTEAFF
V: TRBV4-1
D: .
size: few
J: TRBJ1-1

DNA: TGTGCCAGCCGAAGCGGTCCCGAGACCACTGAAGCTTTCTTT
CDR3: CASRSGPETTEAFF
V: TRBV9
D: .
size: .
J: TRBJ1-1

DNA: TGTGCCAGCAGCAAAGAGGTTGTTAGGACAGGGCGCACAGATACGCAGTATTTT
CDR3: CASSKEVVRTGRTDTQYF
V: TRBV21-1
D: .
size: .
J: TRBJ2-3

DNA: TGTGCCAGCAGTTTCACTAGCGGGCGATACGAGCAGTACTTC
CDR3: CASSFTSGRYEQYF
V: TRBV27
D: TRBD2
size: .
J: TRBJ2-7

DNA: TGTGCCAGCAGCTCTGAAAGTCCAGGGAGACTGAACTATGGCTACACCTTC
CDR3: CASSSESPGRLNYGYTF
V: TRBV7-9
D: .
size: .
J: TRBJ1-2

DNA: TGCAGCGTTGGACAGTTGAACACTGAAGCTTTCTTT
CDR3: CSVGQLNTEAFF
V: TRBV29-1
D: .
size: .
J: TRBJ1-1

DNA: TGTGCCAGCAGCTCCTGGGAGGACGAGCAGTACTTC
CDR3: CASSSWEDEQYF
V: TRBV7-2
D: .
size: .
J: TRBJ2-7

DNA: TGCGCCAGCAGCCAAGATAGAGCGGGAGGAGAGACCCAGTACTTC
CDR3: CASSQDRAGGETQYF
V: TRBV4-3
D: TRBD2
size: few
J: TRBJ2-5

DNA: TGTGCCAGCAGCTTGGCCAGATCGCGGGTTAAATACAATGAGCAGTTCTTC
CDR3: CASSLARSRVKYNEQFF
V: TRBV5-4
D: .
size: few
J: TRBJ2-1

DNA: TGTGCCAGCAGCCCGGGACAGGTGAACACTGAAGCTTTCTTT
CDR3: CASSPGQVNTEAFF
V: TRBV5-6
D: TRBD1
size: once
J: TRBJ1-1

DNA: TGTGCCAGCAGTTTGGGGGTTGGCGCTGAAGCTTTCTTT
CDR3: CASSLGVGAEAFF
V: TRBV27
D: .
size: .
J: TRBJ1-1

DNA: TGTGCCTGGAGTCCCCTAGCGGACTTCTACGAGCAGTACTTC
CDR3: CAWSPLADFYEQYF
V: TRBV30
D: TRBD2
size: .
J: TRBJ2-7

DNA: TGTGCCAGCAGCTCGTACCAAGAGACCCAGTACTTC
CDR3: CASSSYQETQYF
V: TRBV13
D: .
size: .
J: TRBJ2-5

DNA: TGTGCCAGCAGCTTAGTAGGGGGGAGCACTGAAGCTTTCTTT
CDR3: CASSLVGGSTEAFF
V: TRBV7-2
D: .
size: .
J: TRBJ1-1

DNA: TGTGCCAGCAGCTTGGGAAGGGTTGGTGACGAGCAGTACTTC
CDR3: CASSLGRVGDEQYF
V: TRBV7-9
D: .
size: .
J: TRBJ2-7

DNA: TGTGCCAGCAGCTTATTTTGGGACGAGCAGTACTTC
CDR3: CASSLFWDEQYF
V: TRBV7-9
D: .
size: .
J: TRBJ2-7

DNA: TGTGCCACCAGCAGAGATCAAGGGGCTGGTCAGCCCCAGCATTTT
CDR3: CATSRDQGAGQPQHF
V: TRBV15
D: .
size: .
J: TRBJ1-5

DNA: TGCGCCAGCAGTTTATGGTCGACTAGCGGGACCTACGAGCAGTACTTC
CDR3: CASSLWSTSGTYEQYF
V: TRBV5-1
D: TRBD2
size: few
J: TRBJ2-7

DNA: TGTGCCAGCAGTGAAACGGCGGATGAGCAGTTCTTC
CDR3: CASSETADEQFF
V: TRBV6-1
D: .
size: few
J: TRBJ2-1

DNA: TGTGCCAGCAGTCCCCAAGGAACTGAAGCTTTCTTT
CDR3: CASSPQGTEAFF
V: TRBV27
D: .
size: few
J: TRBJ1-1

DNA: TGCGCCAGCAGCCAAGATCCTCAGGGCTGGTTGGAGCAGTACTTC
CDR3: CASSQDPQGWLEQYF
V: TRBV4-3
D: .
size: .
J: TRBJ2-7

DNA: TGTGCCAGCAGCTTGCTAGCGGGGGGGCAAATTACCTACGAGCAGTACTTC
CDR3: CASSLLAGGQITYEQYF
V: TRBV7-2
D: TRBD2
size: .
J: TRBJ2-7

DNA: TGTGCCAGCACCGGCGGACTAGCGGGCACAGATACGCAGTATTTT
CDR3: CASTGGLAGTDTQYF
V: TRBV7-5
D: .
size: .
J: TRBJ2-3

DNA: TGCGCCAGCAGCCAATTCTCCGCCGGGAACGAGCAGTACTTC
CDR3: CASSQFSAGNEQYF
V: TRBV4-3
D: .
size: .
J: TRBJ2-7

DNA: TGTGCCAGCAGAGGGACTAGCGGATCAACAGATACGCAGTATTTT
CDR3: CASRGTSGSTDTQYF
V: TRBV27
D: TRBD2
size: few
J: TRBJ2-3

DNA: TGTGCCAGCAGTACGACAGGGGGCTACGAGCAGTACTTC
CDR3: CASSTTGGYEQYF
V: TRBV2
D: TRBD1
size: once
J: TRBJ2-7

DNA: TGTGCCAGCAGCTTAGCGACCCCTCTAGCGGGGGGGATCCAAGAGACCCAGTACTTC
CDR3: CASSLATPLAGGIQETQYF
V: TRBV7-2
D: TRBD2
size: .
J: TRBJ2-5

DNA: TGTGCCAGCAGCCTTGACAGTGTGGGCACTGAAGCTTTCTTT
CDR3: CASSLDSVGTEAFF
V: TRBV5-4
D: .
size: .
J: TRBJ1-1

DNA: TGTGCCAGCTCACCAGCAAGGGGGCGCGGAAACATTCAGTACTTC
CDR3: CASSPARGRGNIQYF
V: TRBV18
D: TRBD1
size: few
J: TRBJ2-4

DNA: TGTGCCAGCAGCTCCACGGGGTCTGGCCAAGAGACCCAGTACTTC
CDR3: CASSSTGSGQETQYF
V: TRBV7-9
D: .
size: .
J: TRBJ2-5

DNA: TGTGCCAGCAGCATGGGACAGGGGTACGAGCAGTACTTC
CDR3: CASSMGQGYEQYF
V: TRBV5-4
D: TRBD1
size: .
J: TRBJ2-7

DNA: TGTGCCAGCAGCTCGACAGGGAAGAGAGTTGGCTACACCTTC
CDR3: CASSSTGKRVGYTF
V: TRBV7-9
D: TRBD1
size: .
J: TRBJ1-2

DNA: TGTGCCAGCAGCTCAAACACGGCTGAAGCTTTCTTT
CDR3: CASSSNTAEAFF
V: TRBV7-9
D: .
size: once
J: TRBJ1-1

DNA: TGTGCCAGCAGCAACAACAGGGAGGGGGGCCTTCAGCCCCAGCATTTT
CDR3: CASSNNREGGLQPQHF
V: TRBV5-6
D: .
size: .
J: TRBJ1-5

DNA: TGTGCCAGCAGTTACCGGGGGGCTCTCTACAATGAGCAGTTCTTC
CDR3: CASSYRGALYNEQFF
V: TRBV6-5
D: .
size: .
J: TRBJ2-1

DNA: TGTGCCTGGAGTGTAGCGGGGGGTGAGCAGTTCTTC
CDR3: CAWSVAGGEQFF
V: TRBV30
D: TRBD2
size: .
J: TRBJ2-1

DNA: TGTGCCAGTAGTACTGGGACAGGGGTGAGCACAGATACGCAGTATTTT
CDR3: CASSTGTGVSTDTQYF
V: TRBV19
D: TRBD1
size: .
J: TRBJ2-3

DNA: TGTGCCAGCAGTTTATCGATACCGGGTGGCCACTCGTCCTACAATGAGCAGTTCTTC
CDR3: CASSLSIPGGHSSYNEQFF
V: TRBV27
D: .
size: .
J: TRBJ2-1

DNA: TGTGCCAGCAGCCCCCGGGACAGGGATATGGCTGGCTACACCTTC
CDR3: CASSPRDRDMAGYTF
V: TRBV9
D: TRBD1
size: .
J: TRBJ1-2

DNA: TGCGCCAGCAGCCAAGTAAGGGGCGGGGTGGAGCCCCAGCATTTT
CDR3: CASSQVRGGVEPQHF
V: TRBV4-1
D: .
size: .
J: TRBJ1-5

DNA: TGTGCCTGTATCCGGGGGCTATCCTACGAGCAGTACTTC
CDR3: CACIRGLSYEQYF
V: TRBV30
D: .
size: .
J: TRBJ2-7

DNA: TGTGCCAGCAGCCTACTCGAGCGGGGGGAAGAGACCCAGTACTTC
CDR3: CASSLLERGEETQYF
V: TRBV11-2
D: TRBD2
size: once
J: TRBJ2-5

DNA: TGCGCCAGCAGCTTGGAAGGGAAGACTGCCTATGGCTACACCTTC
CDR3: CASSLEGKTAYGYTF
V: TRBV5-1
D: .
size: .
J: TRBJ1-2